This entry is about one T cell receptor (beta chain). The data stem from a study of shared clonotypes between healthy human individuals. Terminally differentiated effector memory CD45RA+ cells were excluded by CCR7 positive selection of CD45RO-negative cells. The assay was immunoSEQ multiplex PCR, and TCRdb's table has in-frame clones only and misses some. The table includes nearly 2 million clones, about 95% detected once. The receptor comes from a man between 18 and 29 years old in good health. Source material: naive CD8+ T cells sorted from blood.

In nucleotides, the CDR3 is TGTGCCAGCAGCGCCTCGATCTCCGATAATGAAAAACTGTTTTTT. Protein: CASSASISDNEKLFF. The J gene is TRBJ1-4, the V gene TRBV5-6; D uncertain. The CDR3 runs to 15 residues. The V and J ends lost 4 bases and 4 bases respectively, with 14 bases between them. Germline lookup yields CDR1 SGHDT and CDR2 YYEEEE.